A single sample is the source of the 32 T cell receptor beta chains below, sequenced in a study of cytomegalovirus exposure and HLA in healthy donors. Method: immunoSEQ multiplex PCR; TCRdb's copy keeps in-frame clones and lacks some. The sample lists 200,000 to 300,000 clones, roughly nine tenths occurring once. Specimen: PBMCs. The receptors derive from a man between 18 and 29 years old in good health and CMV-seropositive.

V and J are TRBV11-2 and TRBJ2-2; D call uncertain. Germline V gene lookup returns CDR1 SGHAT and CDR2 FQNNGV. The CDR3 runs to 12 residues. V was clipped by 3 bases and J by 4 bases, with 3 bases between them. CDR3 DNA sequence: TGTGCCAGCAGCTTGCGCACCGGGGAGCTGTTTTTT. Translated, it gives CASSLRTGELFF.

The V gene is TRBV7-2, the J gene TRBJ2-4; 11 positions match TRBD1. Germline V gene data show CDR1 as SGHTA and CDR2 as FQGNSA. V was pared by 0 bases and J by 8 bases, with 3 bases of the junction left unmatched. The CDR3 is 15 residues long. CDR3 region: CASSLARTGGDIQYF. CDR3 sequence (DNA): TGTGCCAGCAGCTTAGCGAGGACAGGGGGCGACATTCAGTACTTC.

The chain recombines TRBV7-2 with TRBJ1-2; 8 bases are a match to TRBD1. Per the germline V gene, CDR1 is SGHTA and CDR2 is FQGNSA. This CDR3 region has 14 residues. J lost 7 bases, V lost 2 bases, and 6 bases had no gene match. The CDR3 here is CASSLRQGAIGYTF. The CDR3 DNA is TGTGCCAGCAGCTTAAGGCAGGGGGCGATTGGCTACACCTTC.

CDR3: CASSLLAGEYNEQFF. CDR3 sequence (DNA): TGCGCCAGCAGCCTACTAGCGGGAGAGTACAATGAGCAGTTCTTC. This rearrangement joins TRBV5-1 to TRBJ2-1, with 11 bases matching TRBD2. The length of the CDR3 is 15 residues. V trimming: 4 bases; J trimming: 4 bases; junction bases outside the gene matches: 4. Germline V gives CDR1 SGHRS, CDR2 YFSETQ.

The chain employs TRBV7-9 and TRBJ2-7, with D perhaps matching TRBD1 (6 bases). The length of the CDR3 is 14 residues. Germline V gene lookup returns CDR1 SEHNR and CDR2 FQNEAQ (reference sequence). V lost 5 bases, J lost 3 bases, and 14 bases lay in between. CDR3 protein: CASSPMDRRYEQYF. The CDR3 DNA reads TGTGCCAGCAGCCCGATGGACAGACGCTACGAGCAGTACTTC.

This chain joins TRBV28 and TRBJ2-5; the match to TRBD1 covers 7 bases. The CDR3 is 14 residues long. V was clipped by 3 bases and J by 3 bases; unmatched bases: 4. The germline V gene encodes CDR1 MDHEN and CDR2 SYDVKM. Here the CDR3 DNA reads TGTGCCAGCAGTTTCTCCGGGACAGAAGAGACCCAGTACTTC. This gives the protein CASSFSGTEETQYF. Supplemented by reference TRBV28 and TRBJ2-5, the full variable domain reads DVKVTQSSRYLVKRTGEKVFLECVQDMDHENMFWYRQDPGLGLRLIYFSYDVKMKEKGDIPEGYSVSREKKERFSLILESASTNQTSMYLCASSFSGTEETQYFGPGTRLLVL.

The chain carries TRBV27 and TRBJ2-7, with D possibly TRBD1 on 5 matching bases. The V gene lost 2 bases and the J gene lost 4 bases, with 18 bases spanning the gap. This CDR3 is built from 16 residues. CDR1 and CDR2 (germline): MNHEY, SMNVEV (reference sequence). CDR3: CASSLVPWGAGYEQYF. CDR3 sequence (DNA): TGTGCCAGCAGTTTAGTGCCCTGGGGCGCAGGGTACGAGCAGTACTTC.

CDR3 DNA: TGCAGCGTTGACGTCCTGGCGGGTAATGGCTACACCTTC. Encoded protein: CSVDVLAGNGYTF. This chain joins TRBV29-1 and TRBJ1-2; D remains unclear. V dropped 3 bases and J dropped 6 bases, with 14 bases sitting between them. Germline V CDR1 and CDR2: SQVTM, ANQGSEA. The CDR3 length is 13 residues. The full variable domain, its missing parts supplied by reference TRBV29-1 and TRBJ1-2, is SAVISQKPSRDICQRGTSLTIQCQVDSQVTMMFWYRQQPGQSLTLIATANQGSEATYESGFVIDKFPISRPNLTFSTLTVSNMSPEDSSIYLCSVDVLAGNGYTFGSGTRLTVV.

The V call is TRBV7-2, the J call TRBJ2-7; D not resolved. The germline V gene has CDR1 SGHTA and CDR2 FQGNSA. The ends were cut back, 1 base at V and 6 bases at J, with 13 bases in the middle. The CDR3 is 14 amino acids. The CDR3 DNA follows: TGTGCCAGCAGCTTAGGCGGATTGGTGGGCGAGCAGTACTTC. This gives the protein CASSLGGLVGEQYF.

This chain joins TRBV27 and TRBJ2-7; 7 bases fit TRBD2. V shed 6 bases, J shed 4 bases, and the junction held 6 bases outside the gene matches. CDR3 length: 13 amino acids. Germline CDR1 and CDR2: MNHEY and SMNVEV (reference sequence). CDR3 sequence reads: CASSFASGYEQYF. The CDR3 DNA reads as TGTGCCAGCAGCTTCGCTAGCGGTTACGAGCAGTACTTC.

In its sample, this clone was seen a few times. This rearrangement joins TRBV2 to TRBJ1-2; 8 nucleotides agree with TRBD1. The CDR3 contains 13 residues. The V and J ends lost 5 bases and 8 bases, in that order; junction bases with no gene match: 7. The germline CDR1 and CDR2 sequences are SNHLY and FYNNEI. The CDR3 DNA follows: TGTGCCAGCAGTAAGGACAGGGCAAGCGGCTACACCTTC. Translated, it gives CASSKDRASGYTF.

The chain combines TRBV6-1 with TRBJ1-2; TRBD1 matches 9 bases. The length of the CDR3 is 14 residues. Germline lookup yields CDR1 MNHNS and CDR2 SASEGT. Trimming took 10 bases from V and 3 from J; bases not matched to a gene: 9. The CDR3 loop is CATTIRDRDYGYTF. The CDR3 DNA reads as TGTGCCACTACAATCCGGGACAGGGACTATGGCTACACCTTC.

The chain is built from TRBV27 and TRBJ2-7, with D perhaps matching TRBD2 (5 bases). Germline lookup yields CDR1 MNHEY and CDR2 SMNVEV (reference sequence). The CDR3 spans 15 residues. Deletions cut 5 bases from V and 4 bases from J, with 18 bases between. The CDR3 DNA is TGTGCCAGCAGTGGGTGGACTGGGGAAATTTACGAGCAGTACTTC. Its translation is CASSGWTGEIYEQYF.

The chain combines TRBV15 with TRBJ2-1; D call uncertain. The V and J ends lost 5 bases and 9 bases respectively, with 26 bases between them. Germline lookup yields CDR1 LNHNV and CDR2 YYDKDF (reference sequence). CDR3 length: 17 amino acids. The CDR3 DNA reads as TGTGCCACCAGCTTTCCGGACCACGGGCGTGGCGGTGGTGAGCAGTTCTTC. This translates into CATSFPDHGRGGGEQFF.

The genes are TRBV5-5 and TRBJ1-5; 10 bases align to TRBD1. The trim removed 3 bases at V and 3 bases at J, leaving 12 bases unmatched. CDR1 is SGHKS and CDR2 is YYEKEE in the germline V gene (reference sequence). The CDR3 covers 18 residues. The chain's CDR3 is CASSWGEDRGATNQPQHF. The CDR3 coding sequence is TGTGCCAGCAGCTGGGGAGAGGACAGGGGGGCCACCAATCAGCCCCAGCATTTT.

The V and J genes are TRBV30 and TRBJ2-7, with D possibly TRBD2 on 5 matching bases. The CDR3 is made up of 13 amino acids. V shed 2 bases and J shed 2 bases, with 10 bases lying between them. CDR1 is GTSNPN and CDR2 is SVGIG in the germline V gene (reference sequence). The CDR3 region is CAWSTDWAYEQYF. CDR3 nucleotides: TGTGCCTGGAGTACGGACTGGGCCTACGAGCAGTACTTC.

This clone appeared once. The chain recombines TRBV30 with TRBJ2-1, with D maybe TRBD2 (6 bases). The V end lost 3 bases, the J end lost 6 bases, and 9 bases lay between the germline ends. Germline assignment: CDR1 GTSNPN and CDR2 SVGIG (reference sequence). The CDR3 is 12 amino acids. In nucleotides, the CDR3 is TGTGCCTGGAGGGGAGGCCCCAATGAGCAGTTCTTC. Amino acids: CAWRGGPNEQFF.

The chain's CDR3 is CASSDDASLNEQFF. The CDR3 nucleotides are TGTGCCAGCAGTGATGACGCTAGCCTCAATGAGCAGTTCTTC. The chain recombines TRBV6-1 with TRBJ2-1; D may be TRBD2 (5 bases). Trimming took 3 bases from V and 6 from J, leaving 12 bases between them. Germline assignment: CDR1 MNHNS and CDR2 SASEGT. The CDR3 runs to 14 residues.

The rearrangement joins TRBV5-1 to TRBJ2-7; 7 positions match TRBD2. CDR1 and CDR2 from the germline V gene are SGHRS and YFSETQ. J lost 4 bases, V lost 2 bases, and 6 bases had no gene match. The CDR3 spans 14 residues. The CDR3 is CASSLPGLRYEQYF. CDR3 DNA: TGCGCCAGCAGCTTACCGGGACTAAGGTACGAGCAGTACTTC.

This chain links TRBV7-2 with TRBJ2-5; D might be TRBD2 (5 bases). CDR1 SGHTA and CDR2 FQGNSA come from the germline V gene. Trimming removed 5 bases at V and 5 bases at J, with 21 bases between. This CDR3 comprises 16 residues. CDR3 coding DNA: TGTGCCAGCAGCATGGGTAACGTTGCGGGCGGGGAGACCCAGTACTTC. Translated: CASSMGNVAGGETQYF.

The CDR3 sequence: CASRRGGTEAFF. CDR3 coding DNA: TGTGCCAGCAGGAGGGGGGGTACTGAAGCTTTCTTT. The rearrangement links TRBV6-1 to TRBJ1-1; tentative D call: TRBD1 (6 bases). This CDR3 has 12 residues. Germline CDR1 MNHNS, CDR2 SASEGT. Trimming cost V 6 bases and J 5 bases, with 10 bases left between them.

The chain is built from TRBV28 and TRBJ2-5; the D is unclear. The germline V gene encodes CDR1 MDHEN and CDR2 SYDVKM. The CDR3 length is 13 residues. The ends were cut back, 5 bases at V and 5 bases at J, with 12 bases in the middle. The CDR3 loop reads CASSLTRPETQYF. In nucleotides, the CDR3 is TGTGCCAGCAGTCTGACACGTCCCGAGACCCAGTACTTC.

V usage is TRBV27 and J usage is TRBJ1-4; 7 bases match TRBD1. Unmatched junction bases numbered 6, after V lost 5 bases and J lost 3 bases. This CDR3 comprises 15 residues. CDR1 and CDR2 from the germline V gene are MNHEY and SMNVEV (reference sequence). The CDR3 here is CASSGTVRSNEKLFF. CDR3 sequence (DNA): TGTGCCAGCAGTGGGACAGTTAGGTCTAATGAAAAACTGTTTTTT. The whole variable domain, filled in from reference TRBV27 and TRBJ1-4, reads EAQVTQNPRYLITVTGKKLTVTCSQNMNHEYMSWYRQDPGLGLRQIYYSMNVEVTDKGDVPEGYKVSRKEKRNFPLILESPSPNQTSLYFCASSGTVRSNEKLFFGSGTQLSVL.

The rearrangement joins TRBV6-5 to TRBJ2-7, with 9 bases that match TRBD2. Germline V lookup: CDR1 MNHEY, CDR2 SVGAGI. This CDR3 is built from 12 residues. The V segment lost 4 bases and the J segment 6 bases; nucleotides outside the gene matches: 1. The CDR3 nucleotides are TGTGCCAGCAGTTCACTAGCGGGCGAGCAGTACTTC. The encoded protein is CASSSLAGEQYF.

The CDR3 sequence: CASSRTDSGANVLTF. The CDR3 DNA sequence: TGTGCCAGCAGTAGAACAGACTCTGGGGCCAACGTCCTGACTTTC. The genes are TRBV6-5 and TRBJ2-6; D gene unclear. V lost 5 bases and J 0 bases, leaving 8 bases between the germline ends. Germline V gene sequence: CDR1 MNHEY, CDR2 SVGAGI. The CDR3 contains 15 residues.

This chain uses TRBV9 with TRBJ2-7; D is possibly TRBD1 (6 bases). V dropped 2 bases and J dropped 7 bases, with 13 bases sitting between them. Germline CDR1 is SGDLS and CDR2 is YYNGEE. The CDR3 length is 13 residues. CDR3 amino acids: CASSVETGGEQYF. DNA for the CDR3: TGTGCCAGCAGCGTCGAGACAGGAGGTGAGCAGTACTTC.

This clone was counted only a few times. The gene calls are TRBV25-1 and TRBJ2-1; 9 bases agree with TRBD2. CDR3 length: 15 amino acids. The J segment lost 8 bases and the V segment lost 2 bases, leaving 7 bases of the junction unmatched. The germline V gene has CDR1 MGHDK and CDR2 SYGVNS. In nucleotides, the CDR3 is TGTGCCAGCAGTGAACTGAGCGGGAGGCTCTATGAGCAGTTCTTC. Protein product: CASSELSGRLYEQFF.

The chain joins TRBV5-1 to TRBJ1-1, with TRBD1 matching 7 bases. CDR3 size: 15 residues. Trimming cost V 2 bases and J 1 base; bases outside gene matches: 5. The germline V gene encodes CDR1 SGHRS and CDR2 YFSETQ. CDR3 DNA: TGCGCCAGCAGCTTTACAGGGGAGGGGAACACTGAAGCTTTCTTT. Its protein product is CASSFTGEGNTEAFF.

The chain couples TRBV28 to TRBJ2-7, with TRBD1 identical over 7 bases. The CDR3 is 15 residues long. Trimming took 4 bases from V and 2 from J; bases not matched to a gene: 8. From germline, CDR1 is MDHEN and CDR2 SYDVKM. The DNA for the CDR3 is TGTGCCAGCAGTTCCCGACAGGGCTGGCCCTACGAGCAGTACTTC. This gives the protein CASSSRQGWPYEQYF. Full variable domain (remainder filled in from reference TRBV28 and TRBJ2-7): DVKVTQSSRYLVKRTGEKVFLECVQDMDHENMFWYRQDPGLGLRLIYFSYDVKMKEKGDIPEGYSVSREKKERFSLILESASTNQTSMYLCASSSRQGWPYEQYFGPGTRLTVT.

The genes are TRBV10-3 and TRBJ2-7; maybe TRBD1 (6 bases). CDR3 length: 15 residues. Germline-derived CDR1 and CDR2 are ENHRY and SYGVKD. V lost 3 bases, J lost 2 bases, and 14 bases lay in between. The CDR3 nucleotides are TGTGCCATCAGTGACGATGCGACAGGTACCTACGAGCAGTACTTC. Residues: CAISDDATGTYEQYF.

The J gene is TRBJ1-5, the V gene TRBV7-3, with TRBD1 matching over 7 bases. The CDR3 is 19 residues long. With 6 bases clipped from V and 0 bases from J, the junction kept 17 bases outside the gene matches. Germline V CDR1 and CDR2: SGHTA, FQGTGA. CDR3 coding DNA: TGTGCCAGCAGACCACAACCCGGGACAGCATCTAATAGCAATCAGCCCCAGCATTTT. It is translated as CASRPQPGTASNSNQPQHF. Supplemented by reference TRBV7-3 and TRBJ1-5, the full variable domain reads GAGVSQTPSNKVTEKGKYVELRCDPISGHTALYWYRQSLGQGPEFLIYFQGTGAADDSGLPNDRFFAVRPEGSVSTLKIQRTERGDSAVYLCASRPQPGTASNSNQPQHFGDGTRLSIL.

V is TRBV15 and J is TRBJ2-7, with 12 bases identical to TRBD2. The V gene's germline CDR1 is LNHNV and CDR2 YYDKDF (reference sequence). V dropped 0 bases and J dropped 2; count of bases not matched to a gene: 5. The CDR3 loop spans 17 amino acids. The CDR3 reads CATSREASSGRAYEQYF. DNA of the CDR3: TGTGCCACCAGCAGAGAAGCGTCTAGCGGGAGGGCCTACGAGCAGTACTTC.